The 17 T cell receptor beta chains reported below all come from one sample, sequenced in a study of identical twins. Using its own MiXCR run on the 5' RACE reads, TCRdb lists one record per CDR3 protein. The sample lists about 200,000 distinct CDR3 sequences, approximately 10% occurring once. Material for sequencing was memory T cells sorted from blood. These receptors all come from a man aged 50 or older in good health.

The chain is built from TRBV5-6 and TRBJ1-1; possibly TRBD1 for D (6 bases). Germline V CDR1 and CDR2: SGHDT, YYEEEE. V gave up 0 bases and J gave up 12 bases, with 15 bases separating them. The CDR3 runs 13 residues. CDR3 sequence (DNA): TGTGCCAGCAGCTTGGCCCCGGGGGCCCAGCCTTTCTTT. Translating gives CASSLAPGAQPFF.

The genes are TRBV20-1 and TRBJ2-5; D is perhaps TRBD2 (6 bases). V was clipped by 0 bases and J by 7 bases, with 12 bases between them. Germline V gene sequence: CDR1 DFQATT, CDR2 SNEGSKA (reference sequence). The CDR3 runs to 13 residues. CDR3 region: CSARDEIGGTQYF. The CDR3 DNA is TGCAGTGCTAGAGATGAAATCGGGGGGACCCAGTACTTC.

The chain combines TRBV13 with TRBJ1-2, with a weak D call TRBD1 (6 bases). The germline V and J ends were trimmed by 6 bases and 4 bases, with 15 bases remaining between them. This CDR3 has 14 residues. The germline V gene has CDR1 PRHDT and CDR2 FYEKMQ (reference sequence). CDR3: CASRDSWGLYGYTF. In nucleotides, the CDR3 is TGTGCCAGCAGGGATTCATGGGGGCTCTATGGCTACACCTTC.

This clonotype was seen repeatedly, ten times or more. The chain recombines TRBV24-1 with TRBJ2-1, with a possible D match to TRBD2 (6 bases). CDR1 is KGHDR and CDR2 is SFDVKD in the germline V gene. This CDR3 is 15 amino acids long. V lost 4 bases to trimming and J lost 9 bases, with 18 bases between them. CDR3 DNA: TGTGCCACCAGTGACAAGAGCGGGTGGGGTGGTGAGCAGTTCTTC. Translating gives CATSDKSGWGGEQFF.

In its sample, this clonotype was seen a few times. This chain connects TRBV5-1 to TRBJ2-1; D gene ambiguous. V shed 0 bases and J shed 8 bases, with 12 bases lying between them. The CDR3 has 14 residues. Germline V CDR1 and CDR2: SGHRS, YFSETQ. The CDR3 reads CASSLGEPWDEQFF. The CDR3 DNA reads TGCGCCAGCAGCTTGGGAGAACCCTGGGATGAGCAGTTCTTC.

This clonotype was counted only a few times. The chain combines TRBV2 with TRBJ2-1, with 7 bases matching TRBD2. V trimming: 5 bases; J trimming: 3 bases; junction bases outside the gene matches: 10. The germline gives CDR1 SNHLY, CDR2 FYNNEI. The length of the CDR3 is 16 residues. CDR3 amino acids: CASSLSGTYVYNEQFF. The CDR3 DNA reads TGTGCCAGCAGTCTAAGCGGGACTTATGTCTACAATGAGCAGTTCTTC.

The V call is TRBV7-8, the J call TRBJ2-7; TRBD2 is a possible D gene (6 bases). Trimming cost V 2 bases and J 5 bases, with 13 bases left between them. The CDR3 is 14 residues long. Germline V lookup: CDR1 SGHVS, CDR2 FQNEAQ. The CDR3 here is CASSLPPTGDEQYF. The CDR3 region has the DNA TGTGCCAGCAGCTTACCACCGACGGGGGACGAGCAGTACTTC.

This clonotype occurred a few times. V is TRBV28 and J is TRBJ1-4; 8 positions agree with TRBD1. The V gene's germline CDR1 is MDHEN and CDR2 SYDVKM. The J segment lost 1 base and the V segment lost 3 bases, leaving 10 bases of the junction unmatched. CDR3 length: 18 amino acids. This CDR3 reads CASSLHGQGGGTNEKLFF. The CDR3 region has the DNA TGTGCCAGCAGTTTGCATGGACAGGGAGGCGGAACTAATGAAAAACTGTTTTTT.

This clonotype has at least ten counts. CDR3 nucleotides: TGTGCCAGCAGTAAGGCTGCCGGGGCCAACGTCCTGACTTTC. This codes for CASSKAAGANVLTF. The chain is built from TRBV6-2 or TRBV6-3 and TRBJ2-6, with D uncertain. V lost 5 bases and J lost 4, with 9 bases in between. The CDR3 is made up of 14 amino acids. Germline CDR1 MNHEY, CDR2 SVGEGT.

The genes are TRBV11-1 and TRBJ2-5; 8 bases are shared with TRBD1. V was pared by 5 bases and J by 3 bases, with 5 bases of the junction left unmatched. Germline V gene data show CDR1 as SGHAT and CDR2 as FQDESV (reference sequence). This CDR3 region has 14 residues. The CDR3: CASSGQGYKETQYF. Written as DNA, the CDR3 is TGTGCCAGCAGCGGACAGGGTTACAAAGAGACCCAGTACTTC.

The chain is built from TRBV7-8 and TRBJ2-1; D is ambiguous. The germline V gene has CDR1 SGHVS and CDR2 FQNEAQ. The length of the CDR3 is 15 residues. Trimming cost V 3 bases and J 2 bases, with 11 bases left between them. The CDR3 region has the DNA TGTGCCAGCAGCTTGGGCAGGCTGACCTACAATGAGCAGTTCTTC. Encoded protein: CASSLGRLTYNEQFF.

J is TRBJ1-1 and V is TRBV12-3 or TRBV12-4; no definite D call. The CDR3 totals 11 residues. Trimming shortened V by 4 bases and J by 3 bases, and 3 bases separated the two germline ends. The CDR3 region is CASSSYTEAFF. CDR3 in DNA: TGTGCCAGCAGTTCCTACACTGAAGCTTTCTTT.

This clonotype was counted between two and nine times. This chain links TRBV18 with TRBJ1-6; 7 positions match TRBD1. The CDR3 sequence is 14 residues long. V lost 4 bases to trimming and J lost 5 bases; unmatched junction nucleotides: 2. Germline CDR1 is KGHSH and CDR2 is LQKENI. The CDR3 region is CASSRQGDNSPLHF. In nucleotides, the CDR3 is TGTGCCAGCTCACGACAGGGTGATAATTCACCCCTCCACTTT.

This clonotype was recorded at least ten times. The chain joins TRBV7-9 to TRBJ2-1, with 7 bases identical to TRBD2. With V trimmed by 0 bases and J by 4 bases, 3 bases remained unmatched. From germline, CDR1 is SEHNR and CDR2 FQNEAQ (reference sequence). The CDR3 contains 15 residues. The DNA for the CDR3 is TGTGCCAGCAGCTTAGCCCTAGCGGAGTACAATGAGCAGTTCTTC. Its protein product is CASSLALAEYNEQFF.

This clonotype has a count of ten or more. The V and J genes are TRBV7-8 and TRBJ2-1; 10 bases agree with TRBD1. V gave up 4 bases and J gave up 5 bases; unmatched junction bases: 11. Germline CDR1 reads SGHVS; CDR2 reads FQNEAQ. CDR3 length: 17 amino acids. In DNA form, the CDR3 reads TGTGCCAGCAGCTCAACCGACAGGGGGCGCCTCAACAATGAGCAGTTCTTC. Amino acids: CASSSTDRGRLNNEQFF.

The chain carries TRBV12-3 or TRBV12-4 and TRBJ2-1; D gene ambiguous. V lost 1 base and J 3 bases, leaving 4 bases between the germline ends. This CDR3 comprises 13 residues. The CDR3 is CASSLGYYNEQFF. The CDR3 coding sequence is TGTGCCAGCAGTTTAGGCTACTACAATGAGCAGTTCTTC.

Only a few counts were recorded for this clonotype. This sequence joins TRBV28 and TRBJ1-2; D unresolved. CDR1 is MDHEN, CDR2 SYDVKM, per germline. The CDR3 consists of 12 residues. Trimming pared 8 bases from V and 7 bases from J, leaving 14 bases between. The CDR3 DNA is TGTGCCAGCGAGGACGAGTCTGGTGGCTACACCTTC. It is translated as CASEDESGGYTF.